What follows describes a single T cell receptor (beta chain). What it binds is unknown. One junction end does not reproduce the germline sequence, and a read error may be involved. These data come from a study of tumor and adjacent non-tumor tissue in lung cancer. Germline CDR1 is MGHRA and CDR2 is YSYEKL. The CDR3 is 13 amino acids. A modified ARM-PCR protocol with three rounds of nested PCR amplified TCRbeta. TCRdb passed the multiplex PCR reads through MiXCR, listing each CDR3 protein once. The sample gives 95,000 to 150,000 distinct CDR3 sequences, around three fifths of which show up once; 10% to 15% is in the top ten. The template was RNA from unsorted bulk tissue. Donors were chemotherapy-naive, newly diagnosed lung cancer surgical patients in China, August–late 2014. Study-wide results and caveats: Normal lung showed higher cumulative top 100 clone frequency than tumor.

The TCR originated in a man between 25 and 39 years old with non-small cell lung cancer. The source material was lung tumor tissue. This chain links TRBV4-1 with TRBJ2-7; D is unresolved. The CDR3 DNA is TGCACCAGCAGCCAAGAATGGTGTCAGGTGCAGTACTTC. Encoded protein: CTSSQEWCQVQYF.